The present T cell receptor beta chain was sequenced within a study of T cell repertoires in cytomegalovirus infection. As for the study in general: HLA-C-restricted CMV epitopes, recently identified, and well-studied HLA-B-restricted ones were used by the study. Matching HLA type, along with CMV infection, was indicated by public TCR beta signatures.

Trimming removed 6 bases at V and 0 bases at J, with 12 bases between. The CDR3 length is 16 residues. Germline loops: CDR1 MNHEY, CDR2 SMNVEV (reference sequence). Comments on this clonotype: Its specificity is not known.

Study conclusions and caveats: HLA-C-restricted CMV clonotypes gave the most frequent clonotype in two of eight donors. Cumulative public TCR beta family frequency identified carriers of CMV plus the relevant HLA.

Via MiXCR, TCRdb re-called the reads, giving one row per CDR3 protein. Here the sample spans tens of thousands of distinct CDR3 sequences, less than 20% being singletons. The origin of this receptor is a human donor in good health (CMV status not recorded). Some clones in this sample may be carry-over from other donors' samples. V is TRBV27 and J is TRBJ1-6; TRBD1 might be the D (5 bases). The sequenced sample was CD8+ T cells from cultured PBMCs, obtained from culture after CMV antigen stimulation. For the CDR3, the DNA is TGTGCCAGCAGCTCCAGACAGAGCTCCTATAATTCACCCCTCCACTTT. Translated, it gives CASSSRQSSYNSPLHF.